The 2 T cell receptor beta chains listed next were all sequenced from one sample in a study of beta chain features in type 1 diabetes (dated by TCRdb to between 2017 and 2018). Overall results and qualifications from the work: Type 1 diabetes patients showed a moderate but significant shortening of TCRB CDR3 length in all four CD4+ subsets.

Libraries were prepared through the immunoSEQ multiplex PCR assay. All of the isolated RNA was reverse transcribed with the High Capacity cDNA Reverse Transcription Kit, so expressed TCRB transcripts were sequenced. This is the immuneACCESS table as TCRdb keeps it, with only in-frame sequences that have V and J called. A part of the clones is gone; compared with another copy, unresolved V genes explain less than half, and the rest is unexplained. The sample table records a few hundred thousand clones; roughly 12% of these occur just once. 0.015% of the sample belongs to the ten largest clones. Which antigens these TCRs recognize remains unknown. Sequenced input: naive CD4+ T cells from blood. The cell subset or site label, read with the paper, signifies: true naive CD4+ T cells. The receptor set was obtained from a woman younger than 30 with type 1 diabetes.

This clone was detected only a few times. V gene TRBV18 combines with J gene TRBJ2-1, with D tentatively TRBD1 (6 bases). The CDR3 extends over 14 amino acids. Germline lookup yields CDR1 KGHSH and CDR2 LQKENI. V was shortened by 3 bases and J by 14 bases, with 20 bases between the two germline ends. The CDR3 coding sequence is TGTGCCAGCTCACCTTTCCGGGACACGGAAGGGGAGTTCTTC. Protein sequence: CASSPFRDTEGEFF.

The rearrangement joins TRBV7-8 to TRBJ2-1; 12 bases are a match to TRBD2. This CDR3 comprises 15 residues. With 5 bases clipped from V and 9 bases from J, the junction kept 8 bases outside the gene matches. The germline CDR1 and CDR2 sequences are SGHVS and FQNEAQ. In DNA, the CDR3 is TGTGCCAGCAGCCCGACTAGCGGGAGTTTCGGTGAGCAGTTCTTC. Its protein is CASSPTSGSFGEQFF. The full variable domain, its missing parts supplied by reference TRBV7-8 and TRBJ2-1, is GAGVSQSPRYKVAKRGQDVALRCDPISGHVSLFWYQQALGQGPEFLTYFQNEAQLDKSGLPSDRFFAERPEGSVSTLKIQRTQQEDSAVYLCASSPTSGSFGEQFFGPGTRLTVL.